A single sample is the source of the 17 T cell receptor beta chains below, sequenced in a study of shared clonotypes between healthy human individuals. Only in-frame clones appear in the TCRdb table, and some are missing; sequencing was by immunoSEQ multiplex PCR. Altogether just over 2,000,000 clones are present, about 94% being singletons, with the ten largest covering around 1.1%. The naive CD8 subset, CD45RO-negative cells positively selected for CCR7, excluded terminally differentiated effector memory CD45RA+ cells. Sequenced: naive CD8+ T cells sorted from blood. These receptor sequences come from a man aged 18-30 years in good health.

This clone was seen more than once but under ten times. CDR3 coding DNA: TGTGCCAGCTCACCACCAGCAGGATCCTCTGGAAACACCATATATTTT. Translation gives CASSPPAGSSGNTIYF. The chain employs TRBV18 and TRBJ1-3; no clear D gene. V was clipped by 0 bases and J by 0 bases, with 9 bases between them. Germline V gives CDR1 KGHSH, CDR2 LQKENI. The CDR3 has 16 residues.

J is TRBJ2-1 and V is TRBV5-6; no firm D call. Germline loops: CDR1 SGHDT, CDR2 YYEEEE. The CDR3 is 15 amino acids. The V and J ends lost 0 bases and 7 bases respectively, with 14 bases between them. CDR3: CASSLGLAPSNEQFF. Written as DNA, the CDR3 is TGTGCCAGCAGCTTGGGCTTAGCTCCTAGTAATGAGCAGTTCTTC.

The rearrangement links TRBV27 to TRBJ2-1, with TRBD2 as a possible D gene (5 bases). In germline, CDR1 is MNHEY, CDR2 SMNVEV (reference sequence). The length of the CDR3 is 14 residues. Trimming removed 5 bases at V and 2 bases at J, with 10 bases between. CDR3 nucleotide sequence: TGTGCCAGCAGTATAGGGAGTACCTACAATGAGCAGTTCTTC. Amino acids: CASSIGSTYNEQFF.

The genes are TRBV30 and TRBJ1-5; D is perhaps TRBD1 (6 bases). Germline values: CDR1 GTSNPN, CDR2 SVGIG (reference sequence). Trimming pared 0 bases from V and 5 bases from J, leaving 14 bases between. This CDR3 is built from 15 residues. CDR3 nucleotides: TGTGCCTGGAGTGTTGGGCAGGGGTTTGATCAGCCCCAGCATTTT. It translates to CAWSVGQGFDQPQHF.

The chain has TRBV7-9 and TRBJ1-3; 9 bases fit TRBD1. This CDR3 is 17 amino acids long. J lost 1 base, V lost 6 bases, and 10 bases had no gene match. Germline V gene data show CDR1 as SEHNR and CDR2 as FQNEAQ (reference sequence). CDR3 protein: CASSPPTGGWSGNTIYF. In DNA form, the CDR3 reads TGTGCCAGCAGTCCCCCGACAGGGGGTTGGTCTGGAAACACCATATATTTT.

The rearrangement uses TRBV6-5 and TRBJ2-5; 12 bases match TRBD2. With 7 bases clipped from V and 5 bases from J, the junction kept 8 bases outside the gene matches. Germline values: CDR1 MNHEY, CDR2 SVGAGI. The CDR3 contains 15 residues. The CDR3: CASTPGTSGWETQYF. The CDR3 nucleotides read TGTGCCAGCACCCCGGGGACTAGCGGGTGGGAGACCCAGTACTTC.

The V call is TRBV5-8, the J call TRBJ2-3; D unresolved. The ends were cut back, 2 bases at V and 3 bases at J, with 10 bases in the middle. The CDR3 loop spans 14 amino acids. In germline, CDR1 is SGHTS, CDR2 YDEGEE. DNA of the CDR3: TGTGCCAGCAGCTTTTTAAGTAGTACAGATACGCAGTATTTT. It yields the protein CASSFLSSTDTQYF. Together with reference TRBV5-8 and TRBJ2-3, the CDR3 gives the full variable domain: EAGVTQSPTHLIKTRGQQATLRCSPISGHTSVYWYQQALGLGLQFLLWYDEGEERNRGNFPPRFSGRQFPNYSSELNVNALELEDSALYLCASSFLSSTDTQYFGPGTRLTVL.

Comment on this clone: This sample also contains other DNA sequences that code for the same CDR3. The rearrangement links TRBV5-1 to TRBJ2-5, with 12 bases aligning to TRBD2. The CDR3 covers 16 residues. Per the germline V gene, CDR1 is SGHRS and CDR2 is YFSETQ. With V trimmed by 4 bases and J by 1 base, 5 bases remained unmatched. CDR3 in amino acids: CASSSGLAGLQETQYF. In DNA form, the CDR3 reads TGCGCCAGCAGCAGCGGACTAGCGGGGCTCCAAGAGACCCAGTACTTC.

V gene TRBV7-9 combines with J gene TRBJ2-7, with TRBD1 matching over 7 bases. J was trimmed by 2 bases and V by 0 bases; bases with no gene match: 10. The CDR3 length is 17 residues. The germline V gene has CDR1 SEHNR and CDR2 FQNEAQ (reference sequence). The CDR3 region is CASSLAGQGQTAYEQYF. In DNA form, the CDR3 reads TGTGCCAGCAGCTTAGCCGGGCAGGGACAGACCGCCTACGAGCAGTACTTC.

V is TRBV25-1 and J is TRBJ1-6; TRBD1 might be the D (5 bases). CDR1 MGHDK and CDR2 SYGVNS come from the germline V gene. The CDR3 totals 14 residues. Trimming cost V 4 bases and J 9 bases, with 13 bases left between them. CDR3 in DNA: TGTGCCAGCAGTGTTTTTGGGCAGGGTTCACCCCTCCACTTT. The encoded protein is CASSVFGQGSPLHF.

The J gene is TRBJ2-7, the V gene TRBV5-4, with D hard to call. CDR1 is SGHNT, CDR2 YYREEE, per germline (reference sequence). Deletions cut 4 bases from V and 6 bases from J, with 23 bases between. This CDR3 comprises 16 residues. The CDR3 sequence: CASSALKPGLTGEQYF. For the CDR3, the DNA is TGTGCCAGCAGCGCCCTAAAGCCCGGGCTGACGGGCGAGCAGTACTTC.

The J gene is TRBJ2-1, the V gene TRBV2, with TRBD2 identical over 7 bases. The trim removed 6 bases at V and 6 bases at J, leaving 5 bases unmatched. Germline CDR1 reads SNHLY; CDR2 reads FYNNEI. The CDR3 sequence is 13 residues long. The CDR3 region is CASRAGAFNEQFF. The CDR3 coding sequence is TGTGCCAGCAGGGCGGGAGCGTTCAATGAGCAGTTCTTC.

The V gene is TRBV29-1, the J gene TRBJ2-7; 9 bases match TRBD2. CDR3 length equals 15 residues. V gave up 7 bases and J gave up 3 bases; unmatched junction bases: 13. Germline values: CDR1 SQVTM, CDR2 ANQGSEA. In nucleotides, the CDR3 is TGCAGCGCCGCCGGCGGGGGGGGAGGTGACTACGAGCAGTACTTC. It encodes CSAAGGGGGDYEQYF.

The rearrangement links TRBV6-1 to TRBJ2-5; 11 bases are a match to TRBD1. There are 15 residues in the CDR3. Germline lookup yields CDR1 MNHNS and CDR2 SASEGT. V was pared by 3 bases and J by 5 bases, with 5 bases of the junction left unmatched. CDR3 in amino acids: CASSEPGQGGETQYF. The CDR3 bases are TGTGCCAGCAGTGAGCCGGGACAGGGGGGGGAGACCCAGTACTTC.

As DNA, the CDR3 is TGTGCCAGCAGTTTATCCCAAGAGACCCAGTACTTC. As protein: CASSLSQETQYF. The chain has TRBV28 and TRBJ2-5; D remains ambiguous. CDR3 length: 12 residues. The V gene lost 1 base and the J gene lost 1 base, with 1 base spanning the gap. Germline V gene data show CDR1 as MDHEN and CDR2 as SYDVKM.

This chain connects TRBV4-3 to TRBJ1-1; the D gene is possibly TRBD1 (6 bases). Germline V gene lookup returns CDR1 LGHNA and CDR2 YSLEER. The CDR3 covers 16 residues. Trimming left V 0 bases short and J 3 bases short, with 14 bases between. CDR3 nucleotide sequence: TGCGCCAGCAGCCAAGATCTGGGGGGCGAGGACACTGAAGCTTTCTTT. Translating it yields CASSQDLGGEDTEAFF.

This clone appeared a single time. CDR3 sequence (DNA): TGTGCCATCAGTGAGTCCGGACTAGCGGGAGTATCTGGCACCGGGGAGCTGTTTTTT. Protein: CAISESGLAGVSGTGELFF. This chain joins TRBV10-3 and TRBJ2-2; 13 bases align to TRBD2. The CDR3 consists of 19 residues. The germline CDR1 and CDR2 sequences are ENHRY and SYGVKD. V lost 0 bases, J lost 4 bases, and 8 bases stayed unmatched.